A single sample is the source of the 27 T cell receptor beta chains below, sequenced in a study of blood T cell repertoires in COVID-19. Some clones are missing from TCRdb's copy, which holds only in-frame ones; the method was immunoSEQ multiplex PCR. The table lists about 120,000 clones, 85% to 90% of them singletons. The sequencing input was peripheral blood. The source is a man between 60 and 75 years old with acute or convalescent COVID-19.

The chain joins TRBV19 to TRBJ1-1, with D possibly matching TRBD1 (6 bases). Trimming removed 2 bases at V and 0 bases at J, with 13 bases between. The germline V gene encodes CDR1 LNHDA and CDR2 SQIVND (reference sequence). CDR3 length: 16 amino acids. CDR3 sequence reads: CASSIIGGTVNTEAFF. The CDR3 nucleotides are TGTGCCAGTAGTATAATAGGGGGTACAGTGAACACTGAAGCTTTCTTT. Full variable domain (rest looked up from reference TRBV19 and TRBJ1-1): DGGITQSPKYLFRKEGQNVTLSCEQNLNHDAMYWYRQDPGQGLRLIYYSQIVNDFQKGDIAEGYSVSREKKESFPLTVTSAQKNPTAFYLCASSIIGGTVNTEAFFGQGTRLTVV.

CDR3 in amino acids: CSVSTSSYEQYF. CDR3 DNA: TGCAGCGTTAGTACGAGCTCCTACGAGCAGTACTTC. This chain links TRBV29-1 with TRBJ2-7; no clear D. This CDR3 contains 12 residues. CDR1 is SQVTM, CDR2 ANQGSEA, per germline. With 5 bases removed from V and 0 bases from J, the gap between germline ends came to 8 bases.

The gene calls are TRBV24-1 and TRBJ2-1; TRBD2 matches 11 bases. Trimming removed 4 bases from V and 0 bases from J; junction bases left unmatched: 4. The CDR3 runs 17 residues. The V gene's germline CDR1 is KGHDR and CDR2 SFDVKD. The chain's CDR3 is CATSEGTSGRSYNEQFF. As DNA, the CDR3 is TGTGCCACCAGTGAAGGGACTAGCGGTCGCTCCTACAATGAGCAGTTCTTC.

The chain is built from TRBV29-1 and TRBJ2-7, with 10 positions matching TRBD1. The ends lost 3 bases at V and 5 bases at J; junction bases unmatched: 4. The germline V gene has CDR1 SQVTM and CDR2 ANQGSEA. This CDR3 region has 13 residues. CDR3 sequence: CSVDMGTGDEQYF. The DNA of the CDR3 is TGCAGCGTTGATATGGGGACAGGGGACGAGCAGTACTTC.

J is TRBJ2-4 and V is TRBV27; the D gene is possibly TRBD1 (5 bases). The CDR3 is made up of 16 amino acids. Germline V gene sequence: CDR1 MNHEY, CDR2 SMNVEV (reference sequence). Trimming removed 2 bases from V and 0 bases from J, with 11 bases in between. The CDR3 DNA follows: TGTGCCAGCAGTTTAATACAGGCCCTAGCCAAAAACATTCAGTACTTC. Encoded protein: CASSLIQALAKNIQYF.

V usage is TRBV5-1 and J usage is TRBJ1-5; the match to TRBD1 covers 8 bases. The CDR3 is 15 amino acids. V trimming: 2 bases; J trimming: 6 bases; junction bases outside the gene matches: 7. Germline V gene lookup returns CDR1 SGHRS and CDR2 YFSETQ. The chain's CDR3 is CASSFQTGDGQPQHF. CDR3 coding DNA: TGCGCCAGCAGCTTTCAGACAGGGGATGGTCAGCCCCAGCATTTT.

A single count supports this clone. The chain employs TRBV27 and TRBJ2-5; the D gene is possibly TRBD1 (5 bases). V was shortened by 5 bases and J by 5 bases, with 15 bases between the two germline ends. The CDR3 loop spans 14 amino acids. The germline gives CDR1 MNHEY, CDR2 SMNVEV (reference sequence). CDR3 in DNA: TGTGCCAGCAGTACCCGATCCAGGGTGGAGACCCAGTACTTC. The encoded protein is CASSTRSRVETQYF.

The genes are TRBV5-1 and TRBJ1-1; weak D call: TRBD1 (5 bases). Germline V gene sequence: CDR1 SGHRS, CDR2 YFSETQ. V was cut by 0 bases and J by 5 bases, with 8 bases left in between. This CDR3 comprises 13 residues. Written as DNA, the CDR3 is TGCGCCAGCAGCTTGGACGGGGGAACTGAAGCTTTCTTT. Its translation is CASSLDGGTEAFF. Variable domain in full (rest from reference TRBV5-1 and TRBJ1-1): KAGVTQTPRYLIKTRGQQVTLSCSPISGHRSVSWYQQTPGQGLQFLFEYFSETQRNKGNFPGRFSGRQFSNSRSEMNVSTLELGDSALYLCASSLDGGTEAFFGQGTRLTVV.

The CDR3 DNA reads as TGTGCCATCAGTGAGTCAGGGGGGGTCTATGGCTACACCTTC. Translating it yields CAISESGGVYGYTF. The V call is TRBV10-3, the J call TRBJ1-2, with TRBD1 as a possible D gene (6 bases). The CDR3 has 14 residues. The V end lost 0 bases, the J end lost 4 bases, and 9 bases lay between the germline ends. Germline lookup yields CDR1 ENHRY and CDR2 SYGVKD.

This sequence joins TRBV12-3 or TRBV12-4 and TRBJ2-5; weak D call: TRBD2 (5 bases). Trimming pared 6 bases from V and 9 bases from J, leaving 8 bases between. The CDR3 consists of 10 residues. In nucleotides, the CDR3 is TGTGCCAGCAGCGGGCGGGCCCAGTACTTC. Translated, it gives CASSGRAQYF.

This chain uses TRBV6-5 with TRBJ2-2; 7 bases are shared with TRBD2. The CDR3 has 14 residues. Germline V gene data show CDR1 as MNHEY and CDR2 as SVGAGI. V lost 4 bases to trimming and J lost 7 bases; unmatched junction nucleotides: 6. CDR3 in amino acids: CASSWGGAGGELFF. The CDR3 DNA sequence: TGTGCCAGCAGTTGGGGGGGAGCGGGCGGGGAGCTGTTTTTT.

The CDR3 DNA follows: TGTGCCAGCAGCCCGGCGGGGGGGAACGACTATGGCTACACCTTC. Amino acids: CASSPAGGNDYGYTF. The chain uses TRBV5-8 and TRBJ1-2; TRBD1 is a possible D gene (5 bases). Germline V gene sequence: CDR1 SGHTS, CDR2 YDEGEE. The CDR3 totals 15 residues. Trimming pared 4 bases from V and 3 bases from J, leaving 16 bases between.

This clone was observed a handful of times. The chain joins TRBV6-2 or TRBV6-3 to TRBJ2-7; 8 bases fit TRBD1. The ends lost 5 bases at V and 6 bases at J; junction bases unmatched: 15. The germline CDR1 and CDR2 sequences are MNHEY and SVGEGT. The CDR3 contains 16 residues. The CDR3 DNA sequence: TGTGCCAGCAGTAGTGGGTTGACAGGGGCGACGAGCGAGCAGTACTTC. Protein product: CASSSGLTGATSEQYF.

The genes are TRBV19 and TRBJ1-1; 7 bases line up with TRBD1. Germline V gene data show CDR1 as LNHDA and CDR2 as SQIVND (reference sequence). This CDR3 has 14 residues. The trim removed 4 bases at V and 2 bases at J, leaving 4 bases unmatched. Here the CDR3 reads CASSTGQVNTEAFF. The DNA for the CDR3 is TGTGCCAGTAGTACCGGACAGGTTAACACTGAAGCTTTCTTT.

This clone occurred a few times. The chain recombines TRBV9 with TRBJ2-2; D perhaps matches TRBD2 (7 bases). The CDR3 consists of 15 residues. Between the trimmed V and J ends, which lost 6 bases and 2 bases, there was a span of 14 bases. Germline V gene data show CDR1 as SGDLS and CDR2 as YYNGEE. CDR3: CASKSGGGNTGELFF. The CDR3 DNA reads TGTGCCAGCAAGTCGGGGGGCGGAAACACCGGGGAGCTGTTTTTT.

The CDR3 DNA reads as TGTGCCAGCAGTGCGAAGGGACAGGGCTACGAGCAGTACTTC. Its translation is CASSAKGQGYEQYF. The genes are TRBV25-1 and TRBJ2-7; TRBD1 aligns across 9 bases. Germline CDR1 reads MGHDK; CDR2 reads SYGVNS. Trimming cost V 4 bases and J 3 bases; bases outside gene matches: 4. The CDR3 loop spans 14 amino acids.

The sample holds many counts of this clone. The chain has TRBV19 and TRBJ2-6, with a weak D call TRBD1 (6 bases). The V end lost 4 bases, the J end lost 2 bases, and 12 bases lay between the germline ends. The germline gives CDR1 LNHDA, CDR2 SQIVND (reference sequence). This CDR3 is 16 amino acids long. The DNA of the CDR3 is TGTGCCAGTAGTACCTATACAGGGACTGGGGCCAACGTCCTGACTTTC. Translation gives CASSTYTGTGANVLTF.

DNA of the CDR3: TGTGCCAGTAGTCTCACAGGGAGCACAGATACGCAGTATTTT. Amino acids: CASSLTGSTDTQYF. The chain combines TRBV19 with TRBJ2-3; TRBD1 might be the D (6 bases). The ends were cut back, 5 bases at V and 0 bases at J, with 9 bases in the middle. This CDR3 region has 14 residues. The V gene's germline CDR1 is LNHDA and CDR2 SQIVND (reference sequence).

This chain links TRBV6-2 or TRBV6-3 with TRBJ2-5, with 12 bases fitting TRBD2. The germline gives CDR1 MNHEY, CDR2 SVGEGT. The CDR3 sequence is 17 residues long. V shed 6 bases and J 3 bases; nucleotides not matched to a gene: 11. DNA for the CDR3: TGTGCCAGCAGCCCCGACCTGACTAGCGGGGGCAAAGAGACCCAGTACTTC. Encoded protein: CASSPDLTSGGKETQYF.

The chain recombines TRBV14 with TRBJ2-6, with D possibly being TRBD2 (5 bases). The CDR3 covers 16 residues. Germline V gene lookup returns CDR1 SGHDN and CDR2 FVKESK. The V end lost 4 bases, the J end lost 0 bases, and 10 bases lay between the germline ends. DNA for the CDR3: TGTGCCAGCAGCCCACCGGGGAGCTCTGGGGCCAACGTCCTGACTTTC. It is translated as CASSPPGSSGANVLTF.

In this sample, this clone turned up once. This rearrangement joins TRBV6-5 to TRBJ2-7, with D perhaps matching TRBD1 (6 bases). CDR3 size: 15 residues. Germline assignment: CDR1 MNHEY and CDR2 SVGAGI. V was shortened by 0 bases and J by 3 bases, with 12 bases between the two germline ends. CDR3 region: CASSYSGASFYEQYF. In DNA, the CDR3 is TGTGCCAGCAGTTACTCGGGGGCCTCCTTCTACGAGCAGTACTTC.

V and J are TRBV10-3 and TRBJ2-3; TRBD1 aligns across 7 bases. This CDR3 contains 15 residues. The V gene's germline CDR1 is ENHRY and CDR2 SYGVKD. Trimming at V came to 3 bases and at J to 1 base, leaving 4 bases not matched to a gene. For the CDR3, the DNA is TGTGCCATCAGTGAAAGGGGGCTGGGCACAGATACGCAGTATTTT. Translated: CAISERGLGTDTQYF.

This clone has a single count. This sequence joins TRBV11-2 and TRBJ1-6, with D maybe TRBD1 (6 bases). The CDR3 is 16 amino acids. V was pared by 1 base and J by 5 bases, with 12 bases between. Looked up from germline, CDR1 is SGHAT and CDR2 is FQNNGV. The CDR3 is CASSLGPGQDNSPLHF. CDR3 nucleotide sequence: TGTGCCAGCAGCTTAGGACCGGGACAAGATAATTCACCCCTCCACTTT. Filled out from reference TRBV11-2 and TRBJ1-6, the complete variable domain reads EAGVAQSPRYKIIEKRQSVAFWCNPISGHATLYWYQQILGQGPKLLIQFQNNGVVDDSQLPKDRFSAERLKGVDSTLKIQPAKLEDSAVYLCASSLGPGQDNSPLHFGNGTRLTVT.

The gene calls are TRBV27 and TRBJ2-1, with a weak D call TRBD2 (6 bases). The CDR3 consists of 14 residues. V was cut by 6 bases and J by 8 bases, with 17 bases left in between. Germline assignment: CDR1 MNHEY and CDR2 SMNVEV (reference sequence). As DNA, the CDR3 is TGTGCCAGCAGCGGTAGCGGTTCGATGTATGAGCAGTTCTTC. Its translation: CASSGSGSMYEQFF.

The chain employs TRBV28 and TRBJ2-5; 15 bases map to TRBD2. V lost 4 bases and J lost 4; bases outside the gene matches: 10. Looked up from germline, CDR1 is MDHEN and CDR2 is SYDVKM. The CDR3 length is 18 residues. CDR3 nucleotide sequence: TGTGCCAGCAGTTCTGGACTAGCGGGAGGGCGGGTAGTAGAGACCCAGTACTTC. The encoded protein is CASSSGLAGGRVVETQYF. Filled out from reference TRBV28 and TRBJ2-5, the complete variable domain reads DVKVTQSSRYLVKRTGEKVFLECVQDMDHENMFWYRQDPGLGLRLIYFSYDVKMKEKGDIPEGYSVSREKKERFSLILESASTNQTSMYLCASSSGLAGGRVVETQYFGPGTRLLVL.

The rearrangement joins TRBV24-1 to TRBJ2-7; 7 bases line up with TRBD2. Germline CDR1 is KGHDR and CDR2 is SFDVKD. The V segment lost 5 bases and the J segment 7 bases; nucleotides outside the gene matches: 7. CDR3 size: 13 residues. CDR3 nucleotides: TGTGCCACCAGTGGGGCGGGAGCGGGTGAGCAGTACTTC. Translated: CATSGAGAGEQYF.

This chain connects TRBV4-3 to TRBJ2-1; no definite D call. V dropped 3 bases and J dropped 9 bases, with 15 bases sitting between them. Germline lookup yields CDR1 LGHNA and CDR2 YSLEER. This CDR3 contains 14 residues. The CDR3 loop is CASSQGVFSGEQFF. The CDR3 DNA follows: TGCGCCAGCAGCCAGGGTGTTTTTTCAGGTGAGCAGTTCTTC.